The next 30 T cell receptor beta chains were all read from a single sample in a study of CD8+CD57+ T cells in acquired aplastic anemia. Template material for TCR beta VDJ and CDR3 profiling consisted of genomic DNA. A single record per CDR3 protein comes from TCRdb applying MiXCR to the reads. Of about 170,000 distinct CDR3 sequences listed, 55% to 80% were seen once; the top ten hold about 48%. Source material: sorted CD4+, CD8+, or CD8+CD57+ T cells (not recorded which) from PBMCs. The receptors here all came from a human donor in good health.

V and J are TRBV2 and TRBJ1-5; TRBD1 is a possible D gene (6 bases). V lost 10 bases to trimming and J lost 2 bases, with 12 bases between them. The germline V gene encodes CDR1 SNHLY and CDR2 FYNNEI. This CDR3 comprises 13 residues. CDR3 amino acids: CANREHGNQPQHF. DNA for the CDR3: TGTGCCAACAGGGAACACGGCAATCAGCCCCAGCATTTT. Complete variable domain (other parts from reference TRBV2 and TRBJ1-5): EPEVTQTPSHQVTQMGQEVILRCVPISNHLYFYWYRQILGQKVEFLVSFYNNEISEKSEIFDDQFSVERPDGSNFTLKIRSTKLEDSAMYFCANREHGNQPQHFGDGTRLSIL.

The V gene is TRBV20-1, the J gene TRBJ1-1; 8 bases line up with TRBD1. The V and J ends lost 1 base and 2 bases, in that order; junction bases with no gene match: 6. Germline-derived CDR1 and CDR2 are DFQATT and SNEGSKA (reference sequence). The CDR3 contains 15 residues. The CDR3 DNA reads TGCAGTGCTAGAGCCGGGGACAGGTTAAACACTGAAGCTTTCTTT. Translation: CSARAGDRLNTEAFF.

This clonotype was recorded at least ten times. The rearrangement uses TRBV4-1 and TRBJ2-7, with D perhaps assigned TRBD1 or TRBD2 (5 bases each). Trimming took 3 bases from V and 3 from J, leaving 18 bases between them. The germline CDR1 and CDR2 sequences are MGHRA and YSYEKL. The CDR3 contains 16 residues. CDR3 protein: CASSQGVTGTNYEQYF. CDR3 DNA: TGCGCCAGCAGCCAGGGGGTGACCGGCACCAACTACGAGCAGTACTTC.

This chain links TRBV10-3 with TRBJ1-2, with 9 bases identical to TRBD1. Germline CDR1 reads ENHRY; CDR2 reads SYGVKD. There are 15 residues in the CDR3. V shed 10 bases and J 8 bases; nucleotides not matched to a gene: 17. The CDR3 DNA reads TGTGCCAGCAGAGGATCCGGGACAGGGACGCTCGGCTACACCTTC. Protein sequence: CASRGSGTGTLGYTF.

In regard to this clonotype: This is likely a read error, given that the CDR3 carries no conserved phenylalanine or tryptophan at its end. V and J are TRBV19 and TRBJ2-2; D tentatively fits TRBD1 or TRBD2 (5 bases each). With 5 bases removed from V and 3 bases from J, the gap between germline ends came to 13 bases. The CDR3 is 15 amino acids. Germline V gene sequence: CDR1 LNHDA, CDR2 SQIVND (reference sequence). The CDR3 reads CASSGTGSDTGELFS. Written as DNA, the CDR3 is TGTGCCAGTAGTGGGACGGGGTCGGACACCGGGGAGCTGTTTTCT.

The table lists this clonotype with many counts. The rearrangement joins TRBV4-1 to TRBJ2-7; 8 bases fit TRBD1. The CDR3 extends over 13 amino acids. The J segment lost 5 bases and the V segment lost 3 bases, leaving 3 bases of the junction unmatched. Germline V gene data show CDR1 as MGHRA and CDR2 as YSYEKL. The CDR3 here is CASSQAGGNEQYF. The CDR3 DNA sequence: TGCGCCAGCAGCCAGGCAGGGGGCAACGAGCAGTACTTC.

The DNA for the CDR3 is TGCAGCGCTAGGACAGCTAACTATGGCTACACCTTC. Translating it yields CSARTANYGYTF. This chain links TRBV29-1 with TRBJ1-2, with a tentative D call TRBD1 (6 bases). The germline V and J ends were trimmed by 7 bases and 0 bases, with 9 bases remaining between them. The CDR3 has 12 amino acids. Per germline, CDR1 SQVTM and CDR2 ANQGSEA.

The genes are TRBV9 and TRBJ2-2, with a weak D call TRBD2 (5 bases). This CDR3 has 12 amino acids. Germline V gene lookup returns CDR1 SGDLS and CDR2 YYNGEE. V dropped 4 bases and J dropped 8 bases, with 9 bases sitting between them. The CDR3 reads CASSTPGGELFF. DNA of the CDR3: TGTGCCAGCAGCACCCCGGGGGGGGAGCTGTTTTTT. Complete variable domain (other parts from reference TRBV9 and TRBJ2-2): DSGVTQTPKHLITATGQRVTLRCSPRSGDLSVYWYQQSLDQGLQFLIQYYNGEERAKGNILERFSAQQFPDLHSELNLSSLELGDSALYFCASSTPGGELFFGEGSRLTVL.

The chain employs TRBV10-3 and TRBJ2-7; D remains unclear. V was clipped by 0 bases and J by 5 bases, with 2 bases between them. The CDR3 length is 11 residues. Per germline, CDR1 ENHRY and CDR2 SYGVKD. The CDR3 reads CAISESHEQYF. CDR3 DNA: TGTGCCATCAGTGAGTCCCACGAGCAGTACTTC.

This chain connects TRBV5-1 to TRBJ2-5; the D is unclear. V was pared by 9 bases and J by 1 base, with 1 base between. The germline gives CDR1 SGHRS, CDR2 YFSETQ. CDR3 size: 9 residues. CDR3 protein: CATQETQYF. The CDR3 DNA reads as TGCGCCACCCAAGAGACCCAGTACTTC.

Regarding this clonotype: No conserved phenylalanine or tryptophan is present at the end of the CDR3, so a read error is the likely explanation. The limits of the CDR3 on the DNA are not certain, so only TCRdb's listed CDR3 is given. The chain has TRBV7-3 and TRBJ2-3. Both ends counted, the CDR3 spans 14 residues. Germline loops: CDR1 SGHTA, CDR2 FQGTGA. The CDR3 here is CASSLDGETDTQYL.

This chain joins TRBV19 and TRBJ1-5; D is ambiguous. This CDR3 has 15 residues. Germline lookup yields CDR1 LNHDA and CDR2 SQIVND (reference sequence). V was clipped by 2 bases and J by 2 bases, with 10 bases between them. The CDR3 DNA is TGTGCCAGTAGTATAACGGGAAGAGGCAATCAGCCCCAGCATTTT. It yields the protein CASSITGRGNQPQHF. Variable domain in full (rest from reference TRBV19 and TRBJ1-5): DGGITQSPKYLFRKEGQNVTLSCEQNLNHDAMYWYRQDPGQGLRLIYYSQIVNDFQKGDIAEGYSVSREKKESFPLTVTSAQKNPTAFYLCASSITGRGNQPQHFGDGTRLSIL.

This clonotype has just a few counts. An end of the junction does not agree with germline; a read error may underlie this. The chain has TRBV12-3 or TRBV12-4 and TRBJ1-2; D not certain. The CDR3 runs 14 residues. CDR3 bases: TGTGCCAGCAGCTCTACCTTCGGGTTCGAAGGCTGCACCTTC. It codes for CASSSTFGFEGCTF.

This clonotype was recorded many times. The V and J genes are TRBV27 and TRBJ1-6, with 7 positions matching TRBD1. CDR1 MNHEY and CDR2 SMNVEV come from the germline V gene (reference sequence). The CDR3 length is 14 residues. The J segment lost 7 bases and the V segment lost 6 bases, leaving 6 bases of the junction unmatched. CDR3 in amino acids: CASSPRDRNSPLHF. CDR3 DNA sequence: TGTGCCAGCAGCCCTCGGGACAGAAATTCACCCCTCCACTTT.

V is TRBV7-9 and J is TRBJ2-7, with D possibly matching TRBD2 (5 bases). The CDR3 is 12 amino acids. Germline V gives CDR1 SEHNR, CDR2 FQNEAQ (reference sequence). The V end was cut by 5 bases, the J end by 2 bases, with 7 bases between. CDR3 sequence (DNA): TGTGCCAGCAGCACCGGGACCTACGAGCAGTACTTC. It is translated as CASSTGTYEQYF.

The chain combines TRBV7-2 with TRBJ1-2, with D possibly being TRBD1 (5 bases). V was cut by 5 bases and J by 2 bases, with 12 bases left in between. The CDR3 sequence is 14 residues long. Per the germline V gene, CDR1 is SGHTA and CDR2 is FQGNSA. The CDR3 DNA sequence: TGTGCCAGCAGCGACAGCAGACAGAACTATGGCTACACCTTC. Protein product: CASSDSRQNYGYTF.

V usage is TRBV19 and J usage is TRBJ2-2, with 12 bases lining up with TRBD1. Germline trimming cut 4 bases from V and 7 bases from J; bases unmatched to any gene: 4. The germline CDR1 and CDR2 sequences are LNHDA and SQIVND (reference sequence). The CDR3 extends over 15 amino acids. CDR3 in amino acids: CASSRGQGAGGELFF. DNA for the CDR3: TGTGCCAGTAGTAGGGGACAGGGGGCTGGCGGGGAGCTGTTTTTT.

The chain links TRBV14 to TRBJ2-7; maybe TRBD2 (5 bases). Per germline, CDR1 SGHDN and CDR2 FVKESK. This CDR3 is 15 amino acids long. V was pared by 1 base and J by 0 bases, with 10 bases between. CDR3: CASSQVGVSSYEQYF. The CDR3 nucleotides are TGTGCCAGCAGCCAAGTCGGGGTGAGCTCCTACGAGCAGTACTTC.

In its sample, this clonotype was seen a few times. The chain is built from TRBV12-3 or TRBV12-4 and TRBJ2-7; 7 nucleotides align to TRBD1. Germline trimming cut 10 bases from V and 2 bases from J; bases unmatched to any gene: 5. The CDR3 is 12 residues long. This chain's CDR3 is CATADRTYEQYF. The CDR3 DNA reads as TGTGCCACCGCGGACAGGACCTACGAGCAGTACTTC.

This clonotype has a count of ten or more. The chain is built from TRBV6-5 and TRBJ2-5; maybe TRBD1 (6 bases). The CDR3 extends over 13 amino acids. V was pared by 6 bases and J by 1 base, with 9 bases between. Germline assignment: CDR1 MNHEY and CDR2 SVGAGI. Here the CDR3 reads CASSRTVQETQYF. CDR3 coding DNA: TGTGCCAGCAGCCGGACAGTCCAAGAGACCCAGTACTTC.

The chain employs TRBV5-1 and TRBJ1-2, with D possibly matching TRBD1 (6 bases). Germline CDR1 SGHRS, CDR2 YFSETQ. The CDR3 contains 14 residues. Trimming left V 3 bases short and J 4 bases short, with 13 bases between. The CDR3 loop reads CASSSVQGLYGYTF. For the CDR3, the DNA is TGCGCCAGCAGCTCAGTACAGGGACTCTATGGCTACACCTTC. The variable domain in full, completed from reference TRBV5-1 and TRBJ1-2, reads KAGVTQTPRYLIKTRGQQVTLSCSPISGHRSVSWYQQTPGQGLQFLFEYFSETQRNKGNFPGRFSGRQFSNSRSEMNVSTLELGDSALYLCASSSVQGLYGYTFGSGTRLTVV.

This clonotype appeared many times. The chain recombines TRBV2 with TRBJ2-5; D gene unclear. The CDR3 has 18 residues. V was cut by 4 bases and J by 2 bases, with 23 bases left in between. Germline V gives CDR1 SNHLY, CDR2 FYNNEI. CDR3 DNA: TGTGCCAGCAGTGCTCAATTAAATCGTAGAGGAAGTCAAGAGACCCAGTACTTC. Amino acid sequence: CASSAQLNRRGSQETQYF.

This chain joins TRBV7-9 and TRBJ1-1; 7 positions agree with TRBD1. This CDR3 is 15 amino acids long. The V gene's germline CDR1 is SEHNR and CDR2 FQNEAQ (reference sequence). The V and J ends lost 4 bases and 1 base, in that order; junction bases with no gene match: 6. The CDR3 protein is CASSSGTAQNTEAFF. The CDR3 DNA follows: TGTGCCAGCAGCTCCGGGACAGCTCAGAACACTGAAGCTTTCTTT. Supplemented by reference TRBV7-9 and TRBJ1-1, the full variable domain reads DTGVSQNPRHKITKRGQNVTFRCDPISEHNRLYWYRQTLGQGPEFLTYFQNEAQLEKSRLLSDRFSAERPKGSFSTLEIQRTEQGDSAMYLCASSSGTAQNTEAFFGQGTRLTVV.

The chain links TRBV2 to TRBJ2-7; TRBD1 aligns across 10 bases. Germline V lookup: CDR1 SNHLY, CDR2 FYNNEI. The ends lost 7 bases at V and 5 bases at J; junction bases unmatched: 11. This CDR3 has 15 amino acids. CDR3 in amino acids: CASTTPGQGSNEQYF. CDR3 sequence (DNA): TGTGCCAGCACTACCCCGGGACAGGGGTCTAACGAGCAGTACTTC.

The CDR3 sequence: CASSSGGMPDTQYF. The CDR3 nucleotides are TGTGCCAGCAGCTCTGGCGGTATGCCAGATACGCAGTATTTT. The chain is built from TRBV7-2 and TRBJ2-3; D ambiguous. This CDR3 region has 14 residues. Germline V gene data show CDR1 as SGHTA and CDR2 as FQGNSA. Deletions cut 4 bases from V and 4 bases from J, with 12 bases between.

The genes are TRBV7-9 and TRBJ2-1; TRBD2 agrees at 14 bases. The CDR3 is made up of 16 amino acids. Germline V gene lookup returns CDR1 SEHNR and CDR2 FQNEAQ (reference sequence). With V trimmed by 5 bases and J by 5 bases, 5 bases remained unmatched. DNA of the CDR3: TGTGCCAGCAGCCTCTGGACTAGCGGGAGGAACAATGAGCAGTTCTTC. It codes for CASSLWTSGRNNEQFF.

This chain connects TRBV2 to TRBJ2-5; TRBD1 matches at 11 bases. Germline lookup yields CDR1 SNHLY and CDR2 FYNNEI. V was pared by 2 bases and J by 5 bases, with 1 base of the junction left unmatched. The length of the CDR3 is 14 residues. The CDR3 spells CASSERTGGETQYF. The CDR3 region has the DNA TGTGCCAGCAGTGAACGGACAGGGGGCGAGACCCAGTACTTC. Full variable domain (missing parts from reference TRBV2 and TRBJ2-5): EPEVTQTPSHQVTQMGQEVILRCVPISNHLYFYWYRQILGQKVEFLVSFYNNEISEKSEIFDDQFSVERPDGSNFTLKIRSTKLEDSAMYFCASSERTGGETQYFGPGTRLLVL.

The chain links TRBV20-1 to TRBJ1-4, with TRBD1 matching over 8 bases. The CDR3 is 15 residues long. CDR1 is DFQATT and CDR2 is SNEGSKA in the germline V gene (reference sequence). V was clipped by 0 bases and J by 6 bases; unmatched bases: 6. This chain's CDR3 is CSARDPTGGDEKLFF. Written as DNA, the CDR3 is TGCAGTGCTAGAGATCCCACAGGGGGTGATGAAAAACTGTTTTTT.

This chain links TRBV7-2 with TRBJ1-1; D is uncertain. Germline loops: CDR1 SGHTA, CDR2 FQGNSA. The CDR3 runs to 14 residues. V was clipped by 1 base and J by 1 base, with 7 bases between them. The CDR3 loop is CASSLVNRNTEAFF. DNA of the CDR3: TGTGCCAGCAGCTTAGTGAACAGGAACACTGAAGCTTTCTTT.

This chain uses TRBV10-3 with TRBJ2-1; 7 bases align to TRBD1. The germline gives CDR1 ENHRY, CDR2 SYGVKD. V was pared by 4 bases and J by 4 bases, with 7 bases of the junction left unmatched. This CDR3 spans 15 amino acids. This CDR3 reads CAISATGAIYNEQFF. CDR3 bases: TGTGCCATCAGTGCTACAGGGGCCATATACAATGAGCAGTTCTTC.